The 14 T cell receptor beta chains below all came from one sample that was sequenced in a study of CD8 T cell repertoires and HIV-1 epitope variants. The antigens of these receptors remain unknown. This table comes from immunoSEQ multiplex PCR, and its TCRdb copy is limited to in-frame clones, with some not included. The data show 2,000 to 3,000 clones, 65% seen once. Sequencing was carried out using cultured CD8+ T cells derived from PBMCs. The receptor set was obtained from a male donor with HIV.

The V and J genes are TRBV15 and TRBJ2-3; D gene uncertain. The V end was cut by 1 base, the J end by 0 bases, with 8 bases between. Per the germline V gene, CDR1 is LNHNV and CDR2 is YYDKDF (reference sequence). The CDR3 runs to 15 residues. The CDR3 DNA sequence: TGTGCCACCAGCAGAGGAGAGACTAGCACAGATACGCAGTATTTT. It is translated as CATSRGETSTDTQYF.

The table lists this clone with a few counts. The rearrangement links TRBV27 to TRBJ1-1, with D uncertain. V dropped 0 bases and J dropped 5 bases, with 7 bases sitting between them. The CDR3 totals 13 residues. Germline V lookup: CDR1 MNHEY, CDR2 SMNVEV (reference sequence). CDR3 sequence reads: CASSLSLVTEAFF. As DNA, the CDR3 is TGTGCCAGCAGTTTATCCTTGGTGACTGAAGCTTTCTTT.

The CDR3 loop reads CATSRGRAQRYNEQFF. The CDR3, as DNA: TGTGCCACCAGCAGAGGCCGGGCCCAACGATACAATGAGCAGTTCTTC. This chain links TRBV15 with TRBJ2-1; no clear D. V lost 1 base and J 4 bases, leaving 14 bases between the germline ends. The length of the CDR3 is 16 residues. Germline lookup yields CDR1 LNHNV and CDR2 YYDKDF (reference sequence).

This chain's CDR3 is CASSAGQAYNEQFF. The CDR3 nucleotides read TGTGCCAGCAGTGCGGGGCAGGCATACAATGAGCAGTTCTTC. The V call is TRBV27, the J call TRBJ2-1; TRBD2 is a possible D gene (6 bases). V shed 5 bases and J shed 4 bases, with 12 bases lying between them. The germline CDR1 and CDR2 sequences are MNHEY and SMNVEV (reference sequence). There are 14 residues in the CDR3.

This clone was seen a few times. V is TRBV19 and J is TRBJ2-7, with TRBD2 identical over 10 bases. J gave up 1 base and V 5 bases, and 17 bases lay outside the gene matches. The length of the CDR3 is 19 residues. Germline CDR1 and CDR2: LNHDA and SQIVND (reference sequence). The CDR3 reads CASSPPSGGHLFNSYEQYF. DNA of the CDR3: TGTGCCAGTAGTCCTCCTAGCGGGGGCCATCTCTTTAATTCCTACGAGCAGTACTTC.

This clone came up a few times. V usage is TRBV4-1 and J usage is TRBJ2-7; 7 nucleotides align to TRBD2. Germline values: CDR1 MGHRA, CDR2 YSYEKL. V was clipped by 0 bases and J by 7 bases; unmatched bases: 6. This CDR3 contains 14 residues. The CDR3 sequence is CASSQDGGAGEQYF. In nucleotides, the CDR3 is TGCGCCAGCAGCCAAGATGGAGGAGCGGGGGAGCAGTACTTC.

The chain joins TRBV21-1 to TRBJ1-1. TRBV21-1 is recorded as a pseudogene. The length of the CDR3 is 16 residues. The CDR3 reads CASIPSGGLGDTEAFF. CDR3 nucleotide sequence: TGTGCCAGCATCCCGTCGGGGGGACTCGGGGACACTGAAGCTTTCTTT.

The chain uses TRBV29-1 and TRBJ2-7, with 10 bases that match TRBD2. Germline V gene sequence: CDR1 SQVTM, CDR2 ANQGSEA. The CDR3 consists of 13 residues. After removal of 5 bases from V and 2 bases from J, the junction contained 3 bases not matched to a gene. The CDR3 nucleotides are TGCAGCGTTTCTAGCGGGAGCGCCTACGAGCAGTACTTC. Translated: CSVSSGSAYEQYF.

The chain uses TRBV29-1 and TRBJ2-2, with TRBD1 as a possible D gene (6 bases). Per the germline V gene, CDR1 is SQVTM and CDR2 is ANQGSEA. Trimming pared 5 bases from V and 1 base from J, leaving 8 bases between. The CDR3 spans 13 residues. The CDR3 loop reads CSVRTVNTGELFF. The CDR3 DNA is TGCAGCGTTCGGACAGTGAACACCGGGGAGCTGTTTTTT.

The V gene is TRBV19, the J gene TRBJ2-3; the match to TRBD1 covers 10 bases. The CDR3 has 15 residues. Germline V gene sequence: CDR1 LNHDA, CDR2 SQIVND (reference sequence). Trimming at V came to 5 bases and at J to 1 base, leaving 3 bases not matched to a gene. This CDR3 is CASSHGTGGTDTQYF. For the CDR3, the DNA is TGTGCCAGTAGTCATGGGACAGGGGGCACAGATACGCAGTATTTT. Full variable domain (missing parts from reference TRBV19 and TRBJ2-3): DGGITQSPKYLFRKEGQNVTLSCEQNLNHDAMYWYRQDPGQGLRLIYYSQIVNDFQKGDIAEGYSVSREKKESFPLTVTSAQKNPTAFYLCASSHGTGGTDTQYFGPGTRLTVL.

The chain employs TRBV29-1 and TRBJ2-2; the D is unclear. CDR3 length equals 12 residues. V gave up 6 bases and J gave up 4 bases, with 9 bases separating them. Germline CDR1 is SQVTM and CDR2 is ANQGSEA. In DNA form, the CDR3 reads TGCAGCGTCTTGAAGGGCACCGGGGAGCTGTTTTTT. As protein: CSVLKGTGELFF.

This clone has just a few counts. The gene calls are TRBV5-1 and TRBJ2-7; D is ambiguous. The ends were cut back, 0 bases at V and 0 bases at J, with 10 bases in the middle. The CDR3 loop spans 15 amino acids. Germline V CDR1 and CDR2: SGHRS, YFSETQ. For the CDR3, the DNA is TGCGCCAGCAGCTTGGAGGTCGTTTCCTCCTACGAGCAGTACTTC. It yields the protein CASSLEVVSSYEQYF.

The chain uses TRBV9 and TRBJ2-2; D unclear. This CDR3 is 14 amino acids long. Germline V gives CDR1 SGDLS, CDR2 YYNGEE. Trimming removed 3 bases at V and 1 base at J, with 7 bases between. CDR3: CASSAHMNTGELFF. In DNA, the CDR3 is TGTGCCAGCAGCGCTCATATGAACACCGGGGAGCTGTTTTTT.

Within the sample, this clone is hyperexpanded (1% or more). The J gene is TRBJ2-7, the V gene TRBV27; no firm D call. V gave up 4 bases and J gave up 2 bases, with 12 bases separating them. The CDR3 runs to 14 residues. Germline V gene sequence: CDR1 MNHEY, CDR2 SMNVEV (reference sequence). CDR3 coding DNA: TGTGCCAGCAGTTCAGATGTCTCGGCCTACGAGCAGTACTTC. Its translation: CASSSDVSAYEQYF.